Below are 4 T cell receptor beta chains sequenced from a single sample in a study of neurological immune-mediated disorders. MiXCR, applied by TCRdb to the 5' RACE reads, yields one record per CDR3 protein. The table includes about 76,000 distinct CDR3 sequences, under 20% detected once. The sequenced sample consisted of PBMCs. The receptors here all came from a woman in her forties in good health.

This clonotype showed up many times. The V call is TRBV6-1, the J call TRBJ1-6; D may be TRBD1 (5 bases). This CDR3 comprises 17 residues. V was clipped by 2 bases and J by 4 bases, with 15 bases between them. CDR1 and CDR2 (germline): MNHNS, SASEGT. This CDR3 is CASSELTRVQYNSPLHF. The CDR3 DNA reads as TGTGCCAGCAGTGAACTAACCAGGGTCCAATATAATTCACCCCTCCACTTT.

This clonotype has a count of ten or more. The CDR3 coding sequence is TGTGCCAGCAGTTCCGGGACAGGGAGTAAGGAAGCTTTCTTT. This gives the protein CASSSGTGSKEAFF. This rearrangement joins TRBV6-5 to TRBJ1-1; 9 nucleotides line up with TRBD1. Germline V gene sequence: CDR1 MNHEY, CDR2 SVGAGI. The CDR3 has 14 amino acids. The trim removed 4 bases at V and 8 bases at J, leaving 8 bases unmatched.

Many counts were recorded for this clonotype. The chain links TRBV5-1 to TRBJ2-1, with no clear D. CDR3 length: 13 amino acids. Trimming took 0 bases from V and 5 from J, leaving 6 bases between them. The germline V gene encodes CDR1 SGHRS and CDR2 YFSETQ. CDR3 sequence: CASSLGRDNEQFF. For the CDR3, the DNA is TGCGCCAGCAGCTTGGGGCGCGACAATGAGCAGTTCTTC. Supplemented by reference TRBV5-1 and TRBJ2-1, the full variable domain reads KAGVTQTPRYLIKTRGQQVTLSCSPISGHRSVSWYQQTPGQGLQFLFEYFSETQRNKGNFPGRFSGRQFSNSRSEMNVSTLELGDSALYLCASSLGRDNEQFFGPGTRLTVL.

The rearrangement links TRBV28 to TRBJ1-2; D may be TRBD1 (6 bases). The CDR3 totals 15 residues. Germline CDR1 and CDR2: MDHEN and SYDVKM. V gave up 2 bases and J gave up 4 bases, with 14 bases separating them. The CDR3 DNA reads as TGTGCCAGCAGTTTAAGTGGGGGCCTACTCTATGGCTACACCTTC. Protein product: CASSLSGGLLYGYTF.